What follows is one TCR beta chain and its context. Its antigen is not identified. The primer mix had 60 Vbeta and 13 Jbeta primers. Profiling relied on immunoSEQ multiplex PCR, and the TCRdb table lists in-frame clones only, not all of them. Altogether roughly 150,000 clones are present, roughly 79% being singletons, with the ten largest covering approximately 1.2%. This specimen comes from a study of cytomegalovirus exposure and HLA in healthy donors. Study outcomes and limitations: TCR sequences were mostly rare, though some public TCRs occurred in many donors. Using a false discovery rate of 0.05, a later analysis showed that 16,951 TCR beta sequences were associated with HLA alleles.

V lost 4 bases and J lost 1, with 14 bases in between. The CDR3 is made up of 16 amino acids. The germline V gene has CDR1 MRHNA and CDR2 SNTAGT. Those who donated were healthy bone marrow donors. The chain has TRBV6-4 and TRBJ2-1; weak D call: TRBD2 (6 bases). The TCR originated in a man aged 30-40 years in good health and CMV-seronegative. Sequencing used PBMCs. Here the CDR3 DNA reads TGTGCCAGCAGTGCCCTCGGCGGGACGTCCTACAATGAGCAGTTCTTC. It translates to CASSALGGTSYNEQFF.